What follows are 28 T cell receptor beta chains derived from one specimen sequenced in a study of early T cells in non-severe SARS-CoV-2 infection. TCRdb ran MiXCR on the 5' RACE reads and lists one entry per CDR3 protein. Of around 50,000 distinct CDR3 sequences in the sample, over 7.5% are singletons; the top ten hold roughly 8.7%. The sequenced sample consisted of whole blood. All receptors come from an adult who was a healthcare worker with PCR-confirmed SARS-CoV-2 infection or an uninfected control (not recorded which).

This sequence joins TRBV6-1 and TRBJ1-3; 7 bases agree with TRBD1. J gave up 4 bases and V 1 base, and 10 bases lay outside the gene matches. The CDR3 runs 17 residues. The germline CDR1 and CDR2 sequences are MNHNS and SASEGT. CDR3 residues: CASSEVPDRAGGNTIYF. CDR3 DNA: TGTGCCAGCAGTGAAGTCCCTGACAGGGCTGGAGGAAACACCATATATTTT.

The chain carries TRBV7-8 and TRBJ1-1, with TRBD1 as a possible D gene (5 bases). In germline, CDR1 is SGHVS, CDR2 FQNEAQ. Trimming pared 4 bases from V and 14 bases from J, leaving 17 bases between. The CDR3 sequence is 12 residues long. The CDR3 reads CASSSDIGDAFF. The CDR3 bases are TGTGCCAGCAGCTCCGATATAGGGGACGCCTTCTTT.

The chain uses TRBV12-5 and TRBJ2-5, with 7 bases fitting TRBD1. Germline V lookup: CDR1 LGHNT, CDR2 FRNRAP. V trimming: 6 bases; J trimming: 1 base; junction bases outside the gene matches: 11. The CDR3 loop spans 16 amino acids. The DNA for the CDR3 is TGTGCTAGTGGCTCCTCGCCCGGGACAGCCCAAGAGACCCAGTACTTC. Protein: CASGSSPGTAQETQYF. The complete variable domain, with remaining parts taken from reference TRBV12-5 and TRBJ2-5, reads DARVTQTPRHKVTEMGQEVTMRCQPILGHNTVFWYRQTMMQGLELLAYFRNRAPLDDSGMPKDRFSAEMPDATLATLKIQPSEPRDSAVYFCASGSSPGTAQETQYFGPGTRLLVL.

This clonotype was seen a handful of times. The CDR3: CASRSFTDTQYF. The CDR3 bases are TGTGCCAGCAGGAGTTTCACAGATACGCAGTATTTT. The rearrangement links TRBV2 to TRBJ2-3; D unresolved. This CDR3 has 12 residues. V was trimmed by 6 bases and J by 2 bases, leaving 6 bases between them. The germline V gene encodes CDR1 SNHLY and CDR2 FYNNEI.

This clonotype showed up many times. The CDR3, as DNA: TGTGCCATCAGTGAGACAGGGGCTATGAACACTGAAGCTTTCTTT. Encoded protein: CAISETGAMNTEAFF. This rearrangement joins TRBV10-3 to TRBJ1-1; 7 bases are shared with TRBD1. Germline CDR1 ENHRY, CDR2 SYGVKD. This CDR3 region has 15 residues. J was trimmed by 0 bases and V by 2 bases; bases with no gene match: 3.

This clonotype was counted between two and nine times. The V call is TRBV7-6, the J call TRBJ2-7; no definite D call. This CDR3 has 13 amino acids. Germline CDR1 is SGHVS and CDR2 is FNYEAQ. V lost 1 base to trimming and J lost 7 bases, with 11 bases between them. CDR3 nucleotides: TGTGCCAGCAGCTTAGAGCAGCTACGGGAGCAGTACTTC. It specifies CASSLEQLREQYF. The full variable domain, with the rest looked up from reference TRBV7-6 and TRBJ2-7, is GAGVSQSPRYKVTKRGQDVALRCDPISGHVSLYWYRQALGQGPEFLTYFNYEAQQDKSGLPNDRFSAERPEGSISTLTIQRTEQRDSAMYRCASSLEQLREQYFGPGTRLTVT.

The chain is built from TRBV30 and TRBJ2-4; 7 nucleotides align to TRBD2. The CDR3 consists of 13 residues. V lost 3 bases and J lost 12; bases outside the gene matches: 11. The V gene's germline CDR1 is GTSNPN and CDR2 SVGIG (reference sequence). The CDR3 loop reads CAWRGLGGEDQYF. The DNA of the CDR3 is TGTGCCTGGAGAGGACTAGGAGGGGAGGATCAGTACTTC.

This clonotype was seen many times. The V call is TRBV5-1, the J call TRBJ2-1; D uncertain. The ends were cut back, 0 bases at V and 10 bases at J, with 14 bases in the middle. Germline-derived CDR1 and CDR2 are SGHRS and YFSETQ. The CDR3 sequence is 14 residues long. The CDR3 region is CASSLAGTPREQFF. Here the CDR3 DNA reads TGCGCCAGCAGCTTGGCCGGTACCCCAAGAGAGCAGTTCTTC. The variable domain in full, with the rest retrieved from reference TRBV5-1 and TRBJ2-1, is KAGVTQTPRYLIKTRGQQVTLSCSPISGHRSVSWYQQTPGQGLQFLFEYFSETQRNKGNFPGRFSGRQFSNSRSEMNVSTLELGDSALYLCASSLAGTPREQFFGPGTRLTVL.

This clonotype was observed many times. The chain couples TRBV5-1 to TRBJ2-3; D tentatively fits TRBD1 or TRBD2 (5 bases each). Germline lookup yields CDR1 SGHRS and CDR2 YFSETQ. The CDR3 loop spans 15 amino acids. V gave up 4 bases and J gave up 0 bases, with 12 bases separating them. The CDR3 DNA is TGCGCCAGCAGCCCGGGGCAGACTAGCACAGATACGCAGTATTTT. Translating gives CASSPGQTSTDTQYF.

The V and J genes are TRBV12-3 or TRBV12-4 and TRBJ1-1, with D unclear. V was pared by 6 bases and J by 2 bases, with 4 bases between. This CDR3 is built from 11 residues. This chain's CDR3 is CASRHNTEAFF. CDR3 coding DNA: TGTGCCAGCAGGCATAACACTGAAGCTTTCTTT.

This clonotype occurred a few times. V and J are TRBV27 and TRBJ2-7; D call uncertain. The V gene lost 0 bases and the J gene lost 5 bases, with 8 bases spanning the gap. The length of the CDR3 is 13 residues. Germline-derived CDR1 and CDR2 are MNHEY and SMNVEV (reference sequence). The CDR3 coding sequence is TGTGCCAGCAGTTTATCGAGGCAACACGAGCAGTACTTC. Amino acids: CASSLSRQHEQYF.

This clonotype appeared many times. In nucleotides, the CDR3 is TGTGCCTGGAGTGAAGGGTATAACACTGAAGCTTTCTTT. Its translation is CAWSEGYNTEAFF. The V gene is TRBV30, the J gene TRBJ1-1; D remains ambiguous. Looked up from germline, CDR1 is GTSNPN and CDR2 is SVGIG (reference sequence). The ends were cut back, 1 base at V and 2 bases at J, with 8 bases in the middle. This CDR3 region has 13 residues.

This clonotype was observed at least ten times. V is TRBV6-6 and J is TRBJ2-1; TRBD2 agrees at 7 bases. CDR1 and CDR2 from the germline V gene are MNHNY and SVGAGI (reference sequence). This CDR3 has 13 amino acids. V shed 4 bases and J 7 bases; nucleotides not matched to a gene: 4. The CDR3 bases are TGTGCCAGCAGTTCACTGGGGGGGAATGAGCAGTTCTTC. It translates to CASSSLGGNEQFF.

This chain joins TRBV15 and TRBJ2-7, with 7 bases fitting TRBD1. Trimming cost V 6 bases and J 4 bases; bases outside gene matches: 6. CDR1 LNHNV and CDR2 YYDKDF come from the germline V gene (reference sequence). The CDR3 has 13 residues. The CDR3 DNA reads TGTGCCACCAGTAGGAAGGGGGCGTACGAGCAGTACTTC. Translating it yields CATSRKGAYEQYF.

This clonotype has a count of ten or more. The chain joins TRBV9 to TRBJ1-5, with D unclear. CDR3 length: 13 amino acids. Germline loops: CDR1 SGDLS, CDR2 YYNGEE. Trimming removed 0 bases from V and 2 bases from J, with 3 bases in between. The CDR3 spells CASSVAGNQPQHF. CDR3 nucleotide sequence: TGTGCCAGCAGCGTAGCGGGCAATCAGCCCCAGCATTTT.

In its sample, this clonotype was seen many times. The V gene is TRBV7-9, the J gene TRBJ1-3, with D unresolved. V was clipped by 5 bases and J by 8 bases, with 16 bases between them. In germline, CDR1 is SEHNR, CDR2 FQNEAQ (reference sequence). The CDR3 contains 14 residues. The CDR3 loop reads CASSDDGFLDTIYF. CDR3 sequence (DNA): TGTGCCAGCAGCGACGACGGCTTTTTAGACACCATATATTTT.

The genes are TRBV6-1 and TRBJ2-1, with D hard to call. The CDR3 sequence is 13 residues long. Per the germline V gene, CDR1 is MNHNS and CDR2 is SASEGT. Trimming left V 3 bases short and J 6 bases short, with 9 bases between. The CDR3 nucleotides read TGTGCCAGCAGTGAGGGCAGCTTCAATGAGCAGTTCTTC. The encoded protein is CASSEGSFNEQFF.

This clonotype was recorded at least ten times. The chain joins TRBV4-1 to TRBJ1-1; 8 bases align to TRBD1. CDR1 and CDR2 from the germline V gene are MGHRA and YSYEKL. The V gene end was trimmed by 1 base and the J gene end by 3 bases; junction bases not matched to a gene: 13. CDR3 length: 18 amino acids. This chain's CDR3 is CASSQGVQGALSHTEAFF. In nucleotides, the CDR3 is TGCGCCAGCAGCCAAGGTGTTCAGGGGGCCTTAAGCCACACTGAAGCTTTCTTT.

The sample holds many counts of this clonotype. The chain recombines TRBV9 with TRBJ1-4, with no clear D. The germline V gene encodes CDR1 SGDLS and CDR2 YYNGEE. The CDR3 contains 10 residues. V lost 7 bases and J 10 bases, leaving 8 bases between the germline ends. As DNA, the CDR3 is TGTGCCAGCGGAGAGGCAAAACTGTTTTTT. This sequence encodes CASGEAKLFF. Full variable domain (rest looked up from reference TRBV9 and TRBJ1-4): DSGVTQTPKHLITATGQRVTLRCSPRSGDLSVYWYQQSLDQGLQFLIQYYNGEERAKGNILERFSAQQFPDLHSELNLSSLELGDSALYFCASGEAKLFFGSGTQLSVL.

The V call is TRBV25-1, the J call TRBJ2-1; D ambiguous. The CDR3 spans 13 residues. V was pared by 5 bases and J by 6 bases, with 11 bases between. Germline assignment: CDR1 MGHDK and CDR2 SYGVNS. CDR3 region: CASSLVTPNEQFF. DNA of the CDR3: TGTGCCAGCAGTCTAGTTACGCCCAATGAGCAGTTCTTC.

This clonotype was picked up many times. The chain employs TRBV20-1 and TRBJ2-7, with TRBD2 identical over 10 bases. The CDR3 length is 15 residues. V lost 5 bases and J lost 2; bases outside the gene matches: 9. Germline V gene data show CDR1 as DFQATT and CDR2 as SNEGSKA (reference sequence). CDR3 sequence: CSASGLAETPYEQYF. The CDR3 nucleotides are TGCAGTGCTTCCGGACTAGCGGAAACCCCCTACGAGCAGTACTTC.

This clonotype was observed at least ten times. The chain employs TRBV7-9 and TRBJ1-4, with D unclear. CDR1 SEHNR and CDR2 FQNEAQ come from the germline V gene (reference sequence). V dropped 6 bases and J dropped 9 bases, with 17 bases sitting between them. The CDR3 covers 14 residues. The CDR3 here is CASRSEASDKKLFF. As DNA, the CDR3 is TGTGCCAGCAGGTCGGAGGCCTCTGATAAAAAACTGTTTTTT.

This sequence joins TRBV30 and TRBJ1-2, with D tentatively TRBD1 (5 bases). The germline gives CDR1 GTSNPN, CDR2 SVGIG (reference sequence). The CDR3 runs 13 residues. Trimming left V 4 bases short and J 0 bases short, with 9 bases between. In nucleotides, the CDR3 is TGTGCCTGGACCTCGACAGCTAACTATGGCTACACCTTC. It translates to CAWTSTANYGYTF.

This clonotype came up many times. The chain combines TRBV3-1 with TRBJ2-3, with TRBD2 matching over 9 bases. CDR1 is LGHDT and CDR2 is YNNKEL in the germline V gene (reference sequence). V shed 6 bases, J shed 6 bases, and the junction held 13 bases outside the gene matches. The CDR3 totals 16 residues. In DNA form, the CDR3 reads TGTGCCAGCAGACGCGGACTAGCGTCGAGCAGGGATACGCAGTATTTT. This sequence encodes CASRRGLASSRDTQYF.

This clonotype was found many times. V and J are TRBV15 and TRBJ2-5, with TRBD2 matching over 7 bases. This CDR3 comprises 14 residues. Trimming at V came to 2 bases and at J to 3 bases, leaving 3 bases not matched to a gene. Germline-derived CDR1 and CDR2 are LNHNV and YYDKDF (reference sequence). The CDR3 sequence: CATSRSLAEETQYF. CDR3 nucleotide sequence: TGTGCCACCAGCAGAAGTCTAGCGGAAGAGACCCAGTACTTC.

This clonotype showed up many times. V is TRBV28 and J is TRBJ2-1; D not resolved. Trimming took 2 bases from V and 8 from J, leaving 4 bases between them. Germline V gives CDR1 MDHEN, CDR2 SYDVKM. The CDR3 runs to 11 residues. This CDR3 is CASSLGHEQFF. The CDR3 DNA follows: TGTGCCAGCAGTTTAGGCCATGAGCAGTTCTTC.

This clonotype has only a few counts. V and J are TRBV28 and TRBJ2-1, with TRBD1 as a possible D gene (6 bases). Trimming pared 2 bases from V and 6 bases from J, leaving 17 bases between. Germline CDR1 MDHEN, CDR2 SYDVKM. The CDR3 contains 16 residues. The CDR3 loop reads CASSLVRARGGNEQFF. CDR3 DNA sequence: TGTGCCAGCAGTTTAGTCAGGGCAAGAGGGGGCAATGAGCAGTTCTTC.

This clonotype was picked up many times. The gene calls are TRBV6-5 and TRBJ2-5; D gene ambiguous. Germline values: CDR1 MNHEY, CDR2 SVGAGI. This CDR3 has 15 amino acids. Between the trimmed V and J ends, which lost 5 bases and 5 bases, there was a span of 18 bases. CDR3 in amino acids: CASSTWTVQRETQYF. The CDR3, as DNA: TGTGCCAGCAGTACCTGGACCGTACAACGGGAGACCCAGTACTTC.